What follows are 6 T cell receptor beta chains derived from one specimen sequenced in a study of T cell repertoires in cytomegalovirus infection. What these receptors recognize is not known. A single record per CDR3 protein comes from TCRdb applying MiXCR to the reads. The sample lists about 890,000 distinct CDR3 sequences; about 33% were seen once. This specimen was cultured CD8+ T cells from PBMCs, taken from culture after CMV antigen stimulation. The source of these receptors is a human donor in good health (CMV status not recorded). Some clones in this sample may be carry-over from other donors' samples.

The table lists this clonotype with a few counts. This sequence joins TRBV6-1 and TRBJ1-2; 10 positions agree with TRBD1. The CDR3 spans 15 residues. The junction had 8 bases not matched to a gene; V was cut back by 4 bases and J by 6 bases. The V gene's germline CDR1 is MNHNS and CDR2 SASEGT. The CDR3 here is CASSAWTGGFDGYTF. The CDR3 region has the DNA TGTGCCAGCAGTGCCTGGACAGGGGGATTTGATGGCTACACCTTC.

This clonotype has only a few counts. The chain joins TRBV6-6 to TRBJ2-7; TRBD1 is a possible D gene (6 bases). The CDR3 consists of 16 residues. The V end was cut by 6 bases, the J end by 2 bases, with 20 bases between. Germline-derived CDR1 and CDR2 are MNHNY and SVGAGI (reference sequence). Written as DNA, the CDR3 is TGTGCCAGCAGCCTAGAAGTAACAGGGCTTGCCTACGAGCAGTACGTC. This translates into CASSLEVTGLAYEQYV.

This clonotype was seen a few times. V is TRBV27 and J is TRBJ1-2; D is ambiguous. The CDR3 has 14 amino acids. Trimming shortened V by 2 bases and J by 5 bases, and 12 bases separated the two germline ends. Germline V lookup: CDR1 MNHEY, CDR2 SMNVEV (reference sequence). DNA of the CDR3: TGTGCCAGCAGTTTAGTCCCCCGTGGGTATGGCTACACCTTC. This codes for CASSLVPRGYGYTF.

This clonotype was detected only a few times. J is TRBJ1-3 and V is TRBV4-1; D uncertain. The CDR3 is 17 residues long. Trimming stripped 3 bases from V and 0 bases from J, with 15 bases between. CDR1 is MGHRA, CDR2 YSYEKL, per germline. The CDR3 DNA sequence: TGCGCCAGCAGCCAGAACGCCGGACGGATCTCTGGAAACACCATATATTTT. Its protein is CASSQNAGRISGNTIYF.

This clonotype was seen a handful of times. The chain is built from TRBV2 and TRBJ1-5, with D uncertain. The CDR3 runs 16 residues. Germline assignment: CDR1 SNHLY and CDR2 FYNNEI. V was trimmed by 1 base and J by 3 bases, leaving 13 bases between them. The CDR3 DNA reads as TGTGCCAGCAGTGAAGGGCCAGCGGGAGACAATCAGCCCCAGCATTTT. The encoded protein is CASSEGPAGDNQPQHF.

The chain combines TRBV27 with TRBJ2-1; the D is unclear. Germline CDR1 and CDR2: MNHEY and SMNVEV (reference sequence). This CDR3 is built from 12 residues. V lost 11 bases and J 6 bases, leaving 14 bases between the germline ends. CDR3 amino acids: CACYTFVNEQFF. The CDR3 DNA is TGTGCCTGCTATACCTTTGTCAATGAGCAGTTCTTC.